This T cell receptor (beta chain) was observed in a study of long-term antiretroviral therapy in people with HIV. With regard to this clone: The sample holds other DNA sequences that translate to the same CDR3.

The assay used was immunoSEQ (version v3.0), run at survey level. The table came from immunoSEQ multiplex PCR; TCRdb's copy has only in-frame clones and leaves some out. The table lists 35,000 to 40,000 clones, around 94% of them singletons. CDR1 SEHNR and CDR2 FQNEAQ come from the germline V gene (reference sequence). The V segment lost 6 bases and the J segment 6 bases; nucleotides outside the gene matches: 10. CDR3 length: 16 residues. The source material was unsorted PBMCs, sampled 4.1 years after starting antiretroviral therapy. This sequence joins TRBV7-9 and TRBJ2-7; 14 bases are a match to TRBD2. The origin of this receptor is a woman aged 50 to 65 with HIV. The CDR3 DNA is TGTGCCAGCAGACCAACCGGGACTAGCGGGGGAGGCGAGCAGTACTTC. Translated: CASRPTGTSGGGEQYF.